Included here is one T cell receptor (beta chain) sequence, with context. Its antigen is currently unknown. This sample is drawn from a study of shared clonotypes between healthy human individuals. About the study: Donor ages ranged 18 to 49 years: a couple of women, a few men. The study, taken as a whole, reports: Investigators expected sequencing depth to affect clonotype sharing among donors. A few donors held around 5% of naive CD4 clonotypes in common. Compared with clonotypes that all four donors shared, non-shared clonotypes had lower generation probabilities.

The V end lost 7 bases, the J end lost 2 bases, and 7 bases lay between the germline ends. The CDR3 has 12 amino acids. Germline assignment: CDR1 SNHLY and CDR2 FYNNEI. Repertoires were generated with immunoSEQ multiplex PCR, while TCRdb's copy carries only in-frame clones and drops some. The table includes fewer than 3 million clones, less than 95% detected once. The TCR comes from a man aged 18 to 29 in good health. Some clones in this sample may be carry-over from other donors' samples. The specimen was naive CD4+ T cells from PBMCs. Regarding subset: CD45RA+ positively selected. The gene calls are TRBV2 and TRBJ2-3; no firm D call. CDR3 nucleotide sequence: TGTGCCAGCACCTCGGACACAGATACGCAGTATTTT. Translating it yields CASTSDTDTQYF.